This TCR beta chain was captured by sequencing in a study of long-term antiretroviral therapy in people with HIV. Study results and limitations: Adherence to ART, viral resistance and therapy changes lacked any data. Repertoire composition at all time points was dominated by clones that had expanded before ART. Narrower CDR3 length ranges marked HIV repertoires relative to controls.

This CDR3 is built from 16 residues. Concerning this clone: Its antigen is undetermined.

They ran version v3.0 of the immunoSEQ assay at survey level. Profiling relied on immunoSEQ multiplex PCR, and the TCRdb table lists in-frame clones only, not all of them. The sample includes 15,000 to 20,000 clones, around 84% of them seen just once. This receptor was identified in a man between 18 and 29 years old with HIV. Sequencing used unsorted PBMCs, obtained 0.1 years before starting antiretroviral therapy. V gene TRBV21-1 combines with J gene TRBJ2-1; the D call in the table, TRBD2, was not verified against the DNA. TRBV21-1 is a documented pseudogene. The CDR3 here is CASSSESGRPGNEQFF. The CDR3 DNA reads as TGTGCCAGCAGCTCAGAAAGCGGGAGGCCGGGCAATGAGCAGTTCTTC.